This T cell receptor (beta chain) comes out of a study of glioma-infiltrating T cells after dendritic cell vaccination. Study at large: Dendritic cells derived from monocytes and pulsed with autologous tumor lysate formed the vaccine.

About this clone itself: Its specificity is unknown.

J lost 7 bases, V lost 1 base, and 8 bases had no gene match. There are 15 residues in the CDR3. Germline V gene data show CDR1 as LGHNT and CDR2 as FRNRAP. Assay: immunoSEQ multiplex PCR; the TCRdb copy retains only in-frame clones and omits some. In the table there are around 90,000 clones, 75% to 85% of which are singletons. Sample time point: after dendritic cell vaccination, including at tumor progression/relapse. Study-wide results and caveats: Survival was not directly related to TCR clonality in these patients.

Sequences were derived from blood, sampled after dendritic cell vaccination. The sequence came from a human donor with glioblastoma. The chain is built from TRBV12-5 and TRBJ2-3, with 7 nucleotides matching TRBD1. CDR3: CASGLASTGTHTQYF. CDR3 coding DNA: TGTGCTAGTGGTTTGGCCTCGACAGGGACACATACGCAGTATTTT. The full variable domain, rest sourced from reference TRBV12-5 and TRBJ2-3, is DARVTQTPRHKVTEMGQEVTMRCQPILGHNTVFWYRQTMMQGLELLAYFRNRAPLDDSGMPKDRFSAEMPDATLATLKIQPSEPRDSAVYFCASGLASTGTHTQYFGPGTRLTVL.